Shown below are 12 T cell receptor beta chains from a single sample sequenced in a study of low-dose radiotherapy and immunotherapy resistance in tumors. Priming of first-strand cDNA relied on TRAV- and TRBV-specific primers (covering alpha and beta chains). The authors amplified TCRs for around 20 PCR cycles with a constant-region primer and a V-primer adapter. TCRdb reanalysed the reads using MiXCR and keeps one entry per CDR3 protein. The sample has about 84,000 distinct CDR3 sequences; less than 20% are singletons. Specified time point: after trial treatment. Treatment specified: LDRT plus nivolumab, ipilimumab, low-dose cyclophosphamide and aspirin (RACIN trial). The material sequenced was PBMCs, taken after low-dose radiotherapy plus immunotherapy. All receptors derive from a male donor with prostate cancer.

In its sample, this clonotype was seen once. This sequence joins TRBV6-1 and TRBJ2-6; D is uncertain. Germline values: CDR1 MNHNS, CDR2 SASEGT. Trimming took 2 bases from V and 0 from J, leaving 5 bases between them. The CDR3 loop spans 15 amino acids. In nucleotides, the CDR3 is TGTGCCAGCAGTGAAAGGCCCTCTGGGGCCAACGTCCTGACTTTC. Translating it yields CASSERPSGANVLTF.

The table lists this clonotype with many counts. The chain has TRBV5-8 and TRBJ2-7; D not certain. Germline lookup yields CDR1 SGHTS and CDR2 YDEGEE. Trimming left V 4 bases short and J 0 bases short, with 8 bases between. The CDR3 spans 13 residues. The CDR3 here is CASSLQSSYEQYF. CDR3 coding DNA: TGTGCCAGCAGCCTACAGTCCTCCTACGAGCAGTACTTC.

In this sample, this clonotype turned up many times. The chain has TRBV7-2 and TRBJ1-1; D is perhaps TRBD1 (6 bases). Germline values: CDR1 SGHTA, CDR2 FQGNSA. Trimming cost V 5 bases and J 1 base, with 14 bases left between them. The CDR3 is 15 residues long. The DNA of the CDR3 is TGTGCCAGCAGCCCCCCGGGGGCGGGGAACACTGAAGCTTTCTTT. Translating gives CASSPPGAGNTEAFF.

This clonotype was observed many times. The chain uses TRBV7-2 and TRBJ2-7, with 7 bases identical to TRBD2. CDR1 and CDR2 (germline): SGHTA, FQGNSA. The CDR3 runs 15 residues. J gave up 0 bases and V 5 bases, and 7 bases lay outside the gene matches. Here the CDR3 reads CASSLSSGSSYEQYF. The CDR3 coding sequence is TGTGCCAGCAGCCTCTCTAGCGGTAGCTCCTACGAGCAGTACTTC.

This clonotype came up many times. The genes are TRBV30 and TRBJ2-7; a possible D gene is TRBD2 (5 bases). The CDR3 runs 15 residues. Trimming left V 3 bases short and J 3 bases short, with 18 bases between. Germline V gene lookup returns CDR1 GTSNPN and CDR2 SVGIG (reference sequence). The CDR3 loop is CAWSAMGVRIYEQYF. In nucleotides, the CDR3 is TGTGCCTGGAGCGCCATGGGAGTGAGGATCTACGAGCAGTACTTC.

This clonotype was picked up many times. The CDR3 DNA sequence: TGCAGTGCTCCCCGCACGCCTAGCACAGATACGCAGTATTTT. Amino acid sequence: CSAPRTPSTDTQYF. The chain recombines TRBV20-1 with TRBJ2-3; D call uncertain. Germline CDR1 is DFQATT and CDR2 is SNEGSKA (reference sequence). CDR3 length equals 14 residues. V dropped 5 bases and J dropped 0 bases, with 12 bases sitting between them.

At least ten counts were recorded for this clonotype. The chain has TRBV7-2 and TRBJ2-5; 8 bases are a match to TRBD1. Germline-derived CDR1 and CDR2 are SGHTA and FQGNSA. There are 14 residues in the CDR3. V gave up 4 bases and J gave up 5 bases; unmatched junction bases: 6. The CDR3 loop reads CASSSYRGSETQYF. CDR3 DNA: TGTGCCAGCAGCTCTTACAGGGGGTCGGAGACCCAGTACTTC.

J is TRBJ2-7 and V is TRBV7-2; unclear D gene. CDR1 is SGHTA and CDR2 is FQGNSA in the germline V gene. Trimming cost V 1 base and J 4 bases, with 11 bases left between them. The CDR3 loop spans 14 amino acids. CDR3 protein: CASSLGFMAYEQYF. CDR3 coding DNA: TGTGCCAGCAGCTTAGGGTTTATGGCTTACGAGCAGTACTTC.

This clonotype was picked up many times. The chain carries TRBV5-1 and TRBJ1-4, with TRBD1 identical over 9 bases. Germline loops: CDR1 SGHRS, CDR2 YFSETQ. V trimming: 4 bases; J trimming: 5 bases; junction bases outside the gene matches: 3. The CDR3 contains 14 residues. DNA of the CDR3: TGCGCCAGCAGCGTACAGGGGGCAAATGAAAAACTGTTTTTT. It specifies CASSVQGANEKLFF.

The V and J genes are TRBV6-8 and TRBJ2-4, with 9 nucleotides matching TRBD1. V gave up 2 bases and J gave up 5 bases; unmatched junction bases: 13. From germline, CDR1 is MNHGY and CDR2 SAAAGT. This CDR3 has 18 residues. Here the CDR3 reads CASSYPTTGGQGQNIQYF. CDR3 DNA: TGTGCCAGCAGTTACCCCACGACAGGGGGACAGGGACAAAACATTCAGTACTTC.

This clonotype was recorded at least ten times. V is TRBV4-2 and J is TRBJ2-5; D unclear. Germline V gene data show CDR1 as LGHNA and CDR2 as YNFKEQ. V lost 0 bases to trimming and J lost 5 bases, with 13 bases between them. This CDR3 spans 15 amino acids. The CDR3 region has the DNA TGTGCCAGCAGCCAAGATTTAAATTCCGGGGAGACCCAGTACTTC. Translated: CASSQDLNSGETQYF.

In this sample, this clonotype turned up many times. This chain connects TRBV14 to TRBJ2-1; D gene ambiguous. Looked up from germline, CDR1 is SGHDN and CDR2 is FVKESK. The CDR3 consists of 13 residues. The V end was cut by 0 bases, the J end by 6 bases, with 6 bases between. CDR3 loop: CASSQDFVNEQFF. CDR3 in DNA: TGTGCCAGCAGCCAAGATTTCGTCAATGAGCAGTTCTTC.